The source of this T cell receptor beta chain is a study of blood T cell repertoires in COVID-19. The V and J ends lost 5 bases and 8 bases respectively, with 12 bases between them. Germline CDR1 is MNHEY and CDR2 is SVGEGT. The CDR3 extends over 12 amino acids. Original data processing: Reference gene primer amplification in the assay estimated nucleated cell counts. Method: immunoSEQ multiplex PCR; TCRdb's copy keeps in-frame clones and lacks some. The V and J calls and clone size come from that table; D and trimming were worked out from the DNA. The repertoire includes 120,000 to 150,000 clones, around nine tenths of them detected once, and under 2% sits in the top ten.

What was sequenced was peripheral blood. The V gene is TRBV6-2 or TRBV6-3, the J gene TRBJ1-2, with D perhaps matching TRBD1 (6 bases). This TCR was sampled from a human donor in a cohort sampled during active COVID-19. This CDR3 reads CASSTGSRGYTF. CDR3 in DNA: TGTGCCAGCAGTACAGGGTCGAGAGGCTACACCTTC.